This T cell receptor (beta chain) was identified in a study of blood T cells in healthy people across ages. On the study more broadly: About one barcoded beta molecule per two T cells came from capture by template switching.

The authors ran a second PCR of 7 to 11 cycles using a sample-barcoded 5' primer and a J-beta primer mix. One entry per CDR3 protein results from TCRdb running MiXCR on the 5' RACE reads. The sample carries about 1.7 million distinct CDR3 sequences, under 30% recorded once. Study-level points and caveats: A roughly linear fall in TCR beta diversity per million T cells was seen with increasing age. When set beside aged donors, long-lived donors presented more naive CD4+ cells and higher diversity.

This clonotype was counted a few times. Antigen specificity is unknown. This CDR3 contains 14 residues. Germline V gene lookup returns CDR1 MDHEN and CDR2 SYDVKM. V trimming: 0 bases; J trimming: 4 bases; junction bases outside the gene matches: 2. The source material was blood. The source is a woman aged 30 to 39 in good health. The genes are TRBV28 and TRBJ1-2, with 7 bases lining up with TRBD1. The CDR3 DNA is TGTGCCAGCAGTTTATGGGCAGGGGGCTATGGCTACACCTTC. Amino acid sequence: CASSLWAGGYGYTF.